This TCR beta chain derives from a study of shared clonotypes between healthy human individuals (dated by TCRdb to about 2020). With respect to the entire study: A couple of women and three men aged 18 to 49 years were included in the cohort. For each donor, CD4 naive and CD4 memory were each run on three plates, CD8 naive on two plates, and CD8 memory on one plate. Different laboratories and diverse techniques were used to prepare libraries and sequence TCR repertoires, to increase sequencing depth and limit assay-specific biases. To estimate repertoire size and how much clonotype sharing occurs between individuals, the study deeply sequenced the blood TCR repertoires of several healthy adults. Leukapheresis yielded between about 0.94 and 9 billion PBMCs per donor. Here is what the overall study found, with its caveats: Clonotypes shared by all four sorted-subset donors showed higher generation probabilities than non-shared clonotypes. The small number of donors limited the genetic and exposure-history diversity represented. When a handful of donors were compared, the shared fraction of clonotypes was about 5% for naive CD4, 3.5% for naive CD8, about 2.4% for memory CD4, and 0.3% to 0.5% for memory CD8. Pairwise subsampling indicated that sequencing depth was expected to affect the degree of clonotype sharing among donors. Naive subsets generally had larger estimated clonotype richness than memory subsets. Incomplete sequencing was indicated by rarefaction of sorted-subset datasets, despite the large sequencing depth. Only blood was sampled, and tissue TCR repertoires likely differ from those in blood.

Using the deep immunoSEQ assay, multiplex PCR amplified TCR CDR3 regions from genomic DNA. Extracted genomic DNA from each cell subset was spread evenly across all wells of several immunoSEQ 96-well plates, with each plate serving as a replicate. Each replicate PCR for sorted subsets received about 200 ng genomic DNA, equal to about 29,000 T cell genomes. Purified libraries were measured with a Qubit 3.0 fluorometer, size-checked on a Bioanalyzer 2100, and measured again with the KAPA Library Quantification kit. Each immunoSEQ 96-well plate was sequenced on its own single-read 150-cycle Illumina NextSeq 550 flow cell. From the authors' description of their analysis: The immunoSEQ output contained only junctional sequences without quality scores, so filtering could not match that applied to full-length reads. Sequences were annotated with PyIR, a Python wrapper for IgBLAST v1.9, using IMGT germline references to assign V/J genes and CDR3. Reads were filtered out if the reads had weak V/J assignments (E-value above 1e-6), no CDR3, stop codons, out-of-frame junctions, or ambiguous translated residues. A V3J clonotype was defined by an identical inferred V gene, J gene, and CDR3 amino acid sequence. Percentage overlap between repertoires was calculated by dividing the number of shared unique clonotypes by the size of the smaller repertoire. Richness of each repertoire was evaluated using RTK rarefaction, the Chao1 estimator, and Recon v2.1 estimates of unobserved clonotypes. OLGA was used to compute generation probabilities for all TCRbeta clonotypes that the gDNA method yielded from several donors. TCRdb retrieved this table from immuneACCESS and kept in-frame rearrangements only. Not all clones are present; in checked studies, unresolved V genes account for under half, and no reason is known for the remainder. The DNA gave D and trimming, while V, J and clone size come from that table. Present in this sample are about 1.1 million clones, about 80% of which were seen just once. The top ten clonotypes cover 0.6% to 0.7% of the sample.

Comments on this clone: There is no known antigen for this receptor. Per-base qualities were not stored, and no clone one base away is much larger.

According to the germline V gene, CDR1 reads LGHNA and CDR2 reads YNFKEQ. The V end gives up 4 bases and the J end 4 bases, leaving 9 bases in the junction not matched to a gene. Reading from cysteine to phenylalanine, the CDR3 counts 16 amino acids. Here the CDR3 DNA is all that survives: 48 bases in frame from base 1. The donors were healthy, HIV-negative adults with no recently reported acute infections or vaccinations. Every donor was a Caucasian adult living in Nashville, Tennessee, USA. Magnetic negative selection was used to enrich CD4+ T cells, after which naive cells were positively selected on CD45RA and the negative fraction became the memory subset. Blood was obtained by leukapheresis, after which PBMCs were separated by Ficoll-Histopaque density gradient centrifugation and cryopreserved in liquid nitrogen vapor phase. Analytical flow cytometry was used to check the purity and quantity of every magnetically sorted T cell population. Each sorted fraction had its genomic DNA isolated and then quantified by UV absorbance on a Nanodrop 2000c.

The sequence derives from a man younger than 30 in good health. Some clones in this sample may be carry-over from other donors' samples. Source material: memory CD4+ T cells from PBMCs. The cell subset or site tag for this specimen amounts to: CD45RA-negative fraction. The receptor chain draws on TRBV4-2 and TRBJ2-2, with 7 junctional bases fitting TRBD2. The DNA is TGTGCCAGCAGCCCCTCGGCGGGAGACGTCACCGGGGAGCTGTTTTTT. Its amino acids are CASSPSAGDVTGELFF.